Below are 9 T cell receptor beta chains sequenced from a single sample in a study of blood T cell repertoires in COVID-19. Profiled with immunoSEQ multiplex PCR; TCRdb holds only in-frame clones, not every one. The table records some 78,000 clones, around 90% of them present only once. Sequenced material: peripheral blood. Every receptor here comes from a woman of 80 years or more with active or convalescent COVID-19.

This chain joins TRBV27 and TRBJ2-7; 7 bases match TRBD1. This CDR3 is built from 16 residues. Looked up from germline, CDR1 is MNHEY and CDR2 is SMNVEV (reference sequence). V trimming: 6 bases; J trimming: 0 bases; junction bases outside the gene matches: 11. CDR3 DNA sequence: TGTGCCAGCAGCCCCACCTCAGAGGGGGCCTCCTACGAGCAGTACTTC. It codes for CASSPTSEGASYEQYF.

This clone was seen a few times. The chain combines TRBV18 with TRBJ2-1, with 7 bases aligning to TRBD2. Germline V gene lookup returns CDR1 KGHSH and CDR2 LQKENI. The ends lost 3 bases at V and 5 bases at J; junction bases unmatched: 7. The CDR3 totals 15 residues. CDR3 nucleotide sequence: TGTGCCAGCTCACCTCCGGGACTACCAAACAATGAGCAGTTCTTC. Translated: CASSPPGLPNNEQFF.

The chain links TRBV19 to TRBJ1-1; TRBD1 is a possible D gene (5 bases). The germline V gene has CDR1 LNHDA and CDR2 SQIVND (reference sequence). The CDR3 is 13 residues long. V was cut by 6 bases and J by 4 bases, with 12 bases left in between. The CDR3: CASRIRDFTEAFF. In DNA form, the CDR3 reads TGTGCCAGTAGGATCCGGGACTTCACTGAAGCTTTCTTT.

The rearrangement joins TRBV12-3 or TRBV12-4 to TRBJ1-2; TRBD1 agrees at 9 bases. The CDR3 runs to 13 residues. J was trimmed by 14 bases and V by 2 bases; bases with no gene match: 9. This CDR3 reads CASSLTPGTGKTF. The CDR3 DNA is TGTGCCAGCAGTTTAACCCCCGGGACAGGGAAAACCTTC.

The chain employs TRBV18 and TRBJ1-4; 9 bases agree with TRBD1. Germline values: CDR1 KGHSH, CDR2 LQKENI. V lost 4 bases to trimming and J lost 6 bases; unmatched junction nucleotides: 6. The CDR3 totals 15 residues. The CDR3 reads CASSLTGGGDEKLFF. The CDR3 DNA follows: TGTGCCAGCTCACTAACAGGGGGCGGTGATGAAAAACTGTTTTTT.

V gene TRBV7-2 combines with J gene TRBJ1-6; D is perhaps TRBD1 (5 bases). This CDR3 is 15 amino acids long. Germline V gene data show CDR1 as SGHTA and CDR2 as FQGNSA. V lost 5 bases and J 5 bases, leaving 13 bases between the germline ends. Here the CDR3 DNA reads TGTGCCAGCAGCAAACGCAGGGAAAATAATTCACCCCTCCACTTT. Translated, it gives CASSKRRENNSPLHF.

This rearrangement joins TRBV9 to TRBJ2-7; the match to TRBD1 covers 8 bases. With V trimmed by 3 bases and J by 1 base, 12 bases remained unmatched. Germline values: CDR1 SGDLS, CDR2 YYNGEE. The CDR3 totals 17 residues. CDR3 in amino acids: CASSGGIGQGSSYEQYF. The CDR3 coding sequence is TGTGCCAGCAGCGGGGGGATTGGACAGGGCTCTTCCTACGAGCAGTACTTC.

This chain links TRBV12-3 or TRBV12-4 with TRBJ2-7; TRBD2 is a possible D gene (5 bases). The V gene lost 2 bases and the J gene lost 2 bases, with 7 bases spanning the gap. CDR3 length: 13 residues. This CDR3 is CASSLPGAYEQYF. The CDR3 region has the DNA TGTGCCAGCAGTTTACCCGGGGCCTACGAGCAGTACTTC.

J is TRBJ2-7 and V is TRBV5-1; 13 bases agree with TRBD2. Germline CDR1 reads SGHRS; CDR2 reads YFSETQ. CDR3 size: 16 residues. V shed 5 bases and J 5 bases; nucleotides not matched to a gene: 10. Here the CDR3 reads CASRQNWTSGSHEQYF. In DNA form, the CDR3 reads TGCGCCAGCAGGCAAAACTGGACTAGCGGGAGCCACGAGCAGTACTTC.